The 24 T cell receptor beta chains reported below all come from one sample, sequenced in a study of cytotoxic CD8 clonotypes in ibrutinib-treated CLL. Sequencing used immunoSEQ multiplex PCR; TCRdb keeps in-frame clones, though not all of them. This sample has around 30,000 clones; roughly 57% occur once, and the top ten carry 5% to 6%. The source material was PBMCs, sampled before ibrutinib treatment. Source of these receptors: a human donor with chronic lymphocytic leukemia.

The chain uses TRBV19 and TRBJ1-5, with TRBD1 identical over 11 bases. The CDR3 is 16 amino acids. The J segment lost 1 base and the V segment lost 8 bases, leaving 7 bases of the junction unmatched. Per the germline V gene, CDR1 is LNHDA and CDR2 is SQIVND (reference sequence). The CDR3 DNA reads TGTGCCAGTGGGACAGGGGGATTGGGGAGCAATCAGCCCCAGCATTTT. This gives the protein CASGTGGLGSNQPQHF. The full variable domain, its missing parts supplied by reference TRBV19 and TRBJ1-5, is DGGITQSPKYLFRKEGQNVTLSCEQNLNHDAMYWYRQDPGQGLRLIYYSQIVNDFQKGDIAEGYSVSREKKESFPLTVTSAQKNPTAFYLCASGTGGLGSNQPQHFGDGTRLSIL.

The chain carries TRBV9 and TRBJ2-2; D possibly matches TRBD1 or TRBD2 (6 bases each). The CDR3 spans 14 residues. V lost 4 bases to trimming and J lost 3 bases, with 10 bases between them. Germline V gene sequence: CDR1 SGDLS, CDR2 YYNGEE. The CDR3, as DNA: TGTGCCAGCAGCAGAGGGGGGTACACCGGGGAGCTGTTTTTT. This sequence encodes CASSRGGYTGELFF.

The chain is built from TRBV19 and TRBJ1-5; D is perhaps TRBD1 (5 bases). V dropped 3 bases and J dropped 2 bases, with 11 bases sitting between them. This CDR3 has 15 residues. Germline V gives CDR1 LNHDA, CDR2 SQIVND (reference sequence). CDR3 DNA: TGTGCCAGTAGTATGGTAGGGGCGGGCAATCAGCCCCAGCATTTT. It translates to CASSMVGAGNQPQHF.

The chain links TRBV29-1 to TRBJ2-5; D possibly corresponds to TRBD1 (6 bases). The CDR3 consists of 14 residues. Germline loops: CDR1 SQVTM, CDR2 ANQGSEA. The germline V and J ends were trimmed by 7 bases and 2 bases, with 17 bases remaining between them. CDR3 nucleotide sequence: TGCAGCGCCCCTTTGGGGGCAGGACAAGAGACCCAGTACTTC. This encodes CSAPLGAGQETQYF. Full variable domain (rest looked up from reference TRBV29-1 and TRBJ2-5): SAVISQKPSRDICQRGTSLTIQCQVDSQVTMMFWYRQQPGQSLTLIATANQGSEATYESGFVIDKFPISRPNLTFSTLTVSNMSPEDSSIYLCSAPLGAGQETQYFGPGTRLLVL.

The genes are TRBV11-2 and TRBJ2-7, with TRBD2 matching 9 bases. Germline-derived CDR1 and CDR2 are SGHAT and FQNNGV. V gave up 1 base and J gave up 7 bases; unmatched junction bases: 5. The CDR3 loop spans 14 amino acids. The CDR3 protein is CASSLVSLAGEQYF. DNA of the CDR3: TGTGCCAGCAGCTTAGTTAGTCTAGCGGGGGAGCAGTACTTC.

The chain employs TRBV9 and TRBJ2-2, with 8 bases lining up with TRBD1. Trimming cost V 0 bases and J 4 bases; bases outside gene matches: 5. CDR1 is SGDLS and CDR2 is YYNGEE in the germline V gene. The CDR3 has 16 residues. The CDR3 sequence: CASSVVAGGSTGELFF. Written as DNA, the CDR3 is TGTGCCAGCAGCGTAGTTGCAGGGGGCAGCACCGGGGAGCTGTTTTTT.

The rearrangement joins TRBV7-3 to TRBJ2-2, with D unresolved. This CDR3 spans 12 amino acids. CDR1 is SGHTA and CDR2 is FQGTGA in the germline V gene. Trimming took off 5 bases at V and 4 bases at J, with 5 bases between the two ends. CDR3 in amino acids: CASSRGTGELFF. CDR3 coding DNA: TGTGCCAGCAGCCGAGGCACCGGGGAGCTGTTTTTT. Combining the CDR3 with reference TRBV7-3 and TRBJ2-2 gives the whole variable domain GAGVSQTPSNKVTEKGKYVELRCDPISGHTALYWYRQSLGQGPEFLIYFQGTGAADDSGLPNDRFFAVRPEGSVSTLKIQRTERGDSAVYLCASSRGTGELFFGEGSRLTVL.

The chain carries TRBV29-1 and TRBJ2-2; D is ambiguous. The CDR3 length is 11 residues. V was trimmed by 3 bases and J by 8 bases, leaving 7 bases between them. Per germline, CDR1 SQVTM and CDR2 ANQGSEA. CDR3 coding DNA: TGCAGCGTTGACCTGGAAGGGGAGCTGTTTTTT. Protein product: CSVDLEGELFF.

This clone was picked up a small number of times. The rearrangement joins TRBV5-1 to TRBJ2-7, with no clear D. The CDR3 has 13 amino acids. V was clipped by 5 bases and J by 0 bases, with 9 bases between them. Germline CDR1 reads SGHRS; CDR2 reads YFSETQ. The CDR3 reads CASRSAISYEQYF. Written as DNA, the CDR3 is TGCGCCAGCAGGTCCGCCATCTCCTACGAGCAGTACTTC.

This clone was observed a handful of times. CDR3 protein: CASRLDWEQYF. The CDR3 bases are TGTGCCAGCAGACTAGATTGGGAGCAGTACTTC. The J gene is TRBJ2-7, the V gene TRBV28; tentative D call: TRBD2 (5 bases). V lost 6 bases to trimming and J lost 7 bases, with 10 bases between them. Germline CDR1 reads MDHEN; CDR2 reads SYDVKM. The length of the CDR3 is 11 residues.

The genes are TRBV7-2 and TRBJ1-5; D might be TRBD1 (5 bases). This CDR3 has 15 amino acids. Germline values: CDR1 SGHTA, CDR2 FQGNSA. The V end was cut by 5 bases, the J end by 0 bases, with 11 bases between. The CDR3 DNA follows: TGTGCCAGCAGCCAGCAGGGAAATAGCAATCAGCCCCAGCATTTT. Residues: CASSQQGNSNQPQHF.

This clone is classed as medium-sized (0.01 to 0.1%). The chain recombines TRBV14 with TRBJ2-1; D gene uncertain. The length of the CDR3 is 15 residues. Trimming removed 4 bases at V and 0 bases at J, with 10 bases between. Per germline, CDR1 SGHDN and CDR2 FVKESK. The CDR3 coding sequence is TGTGCCAGCAGCCTTGTTTATTCCTCCTACAATGAGCAGTTCTTC. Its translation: CASSLVYSSYNEQFF. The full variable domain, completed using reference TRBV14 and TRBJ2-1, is EAGVTQFPSHSVIEKGQTVTLRCDPISGHDNLYWYRRVMGKEIKFLLHFVKESKQDESGMPNNRFLAERTGGTYSTLKVQPAELEDSGVYFCASSLVYSSYNEQFFGPGTRLTVL.

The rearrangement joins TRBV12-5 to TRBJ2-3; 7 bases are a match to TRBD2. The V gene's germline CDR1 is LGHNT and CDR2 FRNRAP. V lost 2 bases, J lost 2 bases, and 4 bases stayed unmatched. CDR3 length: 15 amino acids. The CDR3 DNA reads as TGTGCTAGTGGTTTGCGGGGGGACGACACAGATACGCAGTATTTT. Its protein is CASGLRGDDTDTQYF.

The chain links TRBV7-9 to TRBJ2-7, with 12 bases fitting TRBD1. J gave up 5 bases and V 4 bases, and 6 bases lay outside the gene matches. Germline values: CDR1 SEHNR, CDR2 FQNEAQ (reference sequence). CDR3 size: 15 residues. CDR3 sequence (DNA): TGTGCCAGCAGCTACCCGGGACAGGGGGCTGACGAGCAGTACTTC. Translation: CASSYPGQGADEQYF.

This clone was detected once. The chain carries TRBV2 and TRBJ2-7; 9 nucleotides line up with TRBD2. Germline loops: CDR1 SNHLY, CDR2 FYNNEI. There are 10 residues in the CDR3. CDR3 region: CAVAGDEQYF. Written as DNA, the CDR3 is TGTGCGGTAGCGGGGGACGAGCAGTACTTC. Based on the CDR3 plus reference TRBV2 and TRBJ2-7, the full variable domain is EPEVTQTPSHQVTQMGQEVILRCVPISNHLYFYWYRQILGQKVEFLVSFYNNEISEKSEIFDDQFSVERPDGSNFTLKIRSTKLEDSAMYFCAVAGDEQYFGPGTRLTVT.

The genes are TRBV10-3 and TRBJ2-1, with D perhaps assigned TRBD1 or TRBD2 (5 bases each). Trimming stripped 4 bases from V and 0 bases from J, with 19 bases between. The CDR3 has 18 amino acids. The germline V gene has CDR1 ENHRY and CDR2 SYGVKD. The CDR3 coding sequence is TGTGCCATCAGTGCGCCTACGGGACGACCGAGCTCCTACAATGAGCAGTTCTTC. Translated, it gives CAISAPTGRPSSYNEQFF.

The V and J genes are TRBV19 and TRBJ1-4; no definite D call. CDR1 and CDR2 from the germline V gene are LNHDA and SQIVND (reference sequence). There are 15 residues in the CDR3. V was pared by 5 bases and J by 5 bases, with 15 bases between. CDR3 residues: CASSVRRITNEKLFF. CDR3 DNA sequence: TGTGCCAGTAGTGTCCGACGGATCACAAATGAAAAACTGTTTTTT. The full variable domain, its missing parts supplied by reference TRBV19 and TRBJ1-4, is DGGITQSPKYLFRKEGQNVTLSCEQNLNHDAMYWYRQDPGQGLRLIYYSQIVNDFQKGDIAEGYSVSREKKESFPLTVTSAQKNPTAFYLCASSVRRITNEKLFFGSGTQLSVL.

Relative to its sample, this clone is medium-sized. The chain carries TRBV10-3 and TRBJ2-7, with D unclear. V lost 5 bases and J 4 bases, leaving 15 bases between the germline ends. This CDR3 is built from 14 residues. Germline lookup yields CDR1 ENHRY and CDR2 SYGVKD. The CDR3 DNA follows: TGTGCCATCAGTCCGAGTAGACTTCGGTACGAGCAGTACTTC. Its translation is CAISPSRLRYEQYF.

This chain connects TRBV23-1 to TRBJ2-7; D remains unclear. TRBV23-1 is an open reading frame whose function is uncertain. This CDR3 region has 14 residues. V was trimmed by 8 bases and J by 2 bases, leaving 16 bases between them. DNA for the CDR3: TGCGCCAGCCCAGTTCGGAACATTACCTACGAGCAGTACTTC. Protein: CASPVRNITYEQYF.

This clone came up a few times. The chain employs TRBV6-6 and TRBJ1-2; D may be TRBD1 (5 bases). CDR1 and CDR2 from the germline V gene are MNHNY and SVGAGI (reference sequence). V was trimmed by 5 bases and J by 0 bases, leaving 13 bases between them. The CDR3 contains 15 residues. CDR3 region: CASSHPGKPNYGYTF. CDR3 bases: TGTGCCAGCAGTCATCCAGGGAAACCTAACTATGGCTACACCTTC.

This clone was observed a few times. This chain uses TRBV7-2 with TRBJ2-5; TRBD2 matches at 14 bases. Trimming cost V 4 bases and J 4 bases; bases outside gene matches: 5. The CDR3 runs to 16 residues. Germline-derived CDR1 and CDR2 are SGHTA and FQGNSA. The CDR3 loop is CASSSGLAGAGETQYF. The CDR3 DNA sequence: TGTGCCAGCAGCTCGGGACTAGCGGGGGCTGGAGAGACCCAGTACTTC.

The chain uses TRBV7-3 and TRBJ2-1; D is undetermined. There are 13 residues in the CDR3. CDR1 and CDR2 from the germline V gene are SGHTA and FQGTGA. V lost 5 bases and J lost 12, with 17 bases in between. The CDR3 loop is CASSAIDSTVQFF. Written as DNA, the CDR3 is TGTGCCAGCAGCGCAATAGATTCAACTGTGCAGTTCTTC.

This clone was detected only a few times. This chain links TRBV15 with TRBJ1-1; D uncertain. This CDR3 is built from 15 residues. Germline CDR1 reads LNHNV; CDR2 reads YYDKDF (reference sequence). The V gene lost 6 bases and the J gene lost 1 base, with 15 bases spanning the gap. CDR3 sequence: CATRQNLGRNTEAFF. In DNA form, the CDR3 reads TGTGCCACCAGGCAAAACCTCGGACGGAACACTGAAGCTTTCTTT.

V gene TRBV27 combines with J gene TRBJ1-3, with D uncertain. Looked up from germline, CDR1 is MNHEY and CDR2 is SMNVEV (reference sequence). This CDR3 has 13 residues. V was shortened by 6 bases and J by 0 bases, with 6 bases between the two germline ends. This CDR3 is CASRELSGNTIYF. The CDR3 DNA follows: TGTGCCAGCAGGGAGCTCTCTGGAAACACCATATATTTT.